This T cell receptor beta chain derives from a study of T cell repertoires in cytomegalovirus infection. Study background: CMV infection together with matching HLA type was indicated by public TCR beta signatures. Study-wide results and caveats: The cumulative frequency of public TCR beta families distinguished individuals who carried CMV together with the relevant HLA. Predominance within the ex vivo response was attributable to HLA-C-restricted CMV-specific TCR beta clonotypes.

To note about this clonotype: Its antigen is unidentified.

TCRdb itself ran the reads through MiXCR, one entry per CDR3 protein. The table has around 740,000 distinct CDR3 sequences, approximately 40% seen once. This CDR3 region has 12 residues. Between the trimmed V and J ends, which lost 6 bases and 7 bases, there was a span of 13 bases. Germline V CDR1 and CDR2: SGHDT, YYEEEE. The source is a human donor in good health (CMV status not recorded). Some clones in this sample may be carry-over from other donors' samples. The J gene is TRBJ1-2, the V gene TRBV5-6; D not resolved. The specimen sequenced was PBMCs. The CDR3 region is CASIRDSGGYTF. The CDR3, as DNA: TGTGCCAGCATCCGCGATTCGGGTGGCTACACCTTC. Supplemented by reference TRBV5-6 and TRBJ1-2, the full variable domain reads DAGVTQSPTHLIKTRGQQVTLRCSPKSGHDTVSWYQQALGQGPQFIFQYYEEEERQRGNFPDRFSGHQFPNYSSELNVNALLLGDSALYLCASIRDSGGYTFGSGTRLTVV.